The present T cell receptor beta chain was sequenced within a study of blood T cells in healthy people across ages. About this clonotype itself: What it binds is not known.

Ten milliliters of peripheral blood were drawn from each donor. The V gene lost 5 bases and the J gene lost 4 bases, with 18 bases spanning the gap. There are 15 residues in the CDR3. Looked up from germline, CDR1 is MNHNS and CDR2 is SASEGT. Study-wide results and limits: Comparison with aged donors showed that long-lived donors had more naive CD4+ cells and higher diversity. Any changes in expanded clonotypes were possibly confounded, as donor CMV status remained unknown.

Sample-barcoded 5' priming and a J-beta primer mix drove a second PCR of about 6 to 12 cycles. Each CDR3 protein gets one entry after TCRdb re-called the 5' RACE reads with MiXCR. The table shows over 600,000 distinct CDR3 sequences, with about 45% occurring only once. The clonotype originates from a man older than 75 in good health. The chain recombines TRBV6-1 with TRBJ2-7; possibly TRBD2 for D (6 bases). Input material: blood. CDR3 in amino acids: CASSRLGSTGYEQYF. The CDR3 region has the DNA TGTGCCAGCAGTAGGCTCGGGAGCACCGGGTACGAGCAGTACTTC.